Given below is one TCR beta chain in context. What it binds is not known. This sample is drawn from a study of beta chain features in type 1 diabetes. The CDR3 runs 15 residues. The V end lost 6 bases, the J end lost 3 bases, and 17 bases lay between the germline ends. From germline, CDR1 is SNHLY and CDR2 FYNNEI. CD4+ naive, central memory, regulatory and stem cell-like memory subsets were isolated by sorting on CD45RO/CCR7/CD25/CD127/CD95/CD27. General study results and limits: There was no resolution here of whether HLA type influences TCRB rearrangement. Researchers reported that naive, central memory and Treg TCRB repertoires appeared more similar in patients than in healthy donors.

The entirety of the isolated RNA underwent reverse transcription, so expressed TCRB transcripts were sequenced. The protocol was immunoSEQ multiplex PCR, while the TCRdb copy is restricted to in-frame clones and leaves out a portion. The sample records hundreds of thousands of clones, around 65% being singletons. This sequence was found in a man aged 25 to 40 in good health. Input material: naive CD4+ T cells from blood. The V gene is TRBV2, the J gene TRBJ1-2, with D tentatively TRBD1 (6 bases). CDR3 sequence: CASRGPEQGYYGYTF. The CDR3 DNA reads as TGTGCCAGCAGAGGACCCGAACAGGGTTACTATGGCTACACCTTC.